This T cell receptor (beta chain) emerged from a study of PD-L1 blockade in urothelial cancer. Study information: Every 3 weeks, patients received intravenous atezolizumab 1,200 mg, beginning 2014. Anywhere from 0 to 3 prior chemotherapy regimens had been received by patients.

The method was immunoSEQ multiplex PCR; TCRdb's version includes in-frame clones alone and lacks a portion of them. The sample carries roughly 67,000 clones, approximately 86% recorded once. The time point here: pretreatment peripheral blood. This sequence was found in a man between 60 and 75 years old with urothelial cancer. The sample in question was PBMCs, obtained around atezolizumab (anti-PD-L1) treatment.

In DNA, the CDR3 is TGTGCCAGCAGTGACGGGAGACCGGATGGCTACACCTTC. This encodes CASSDGRPDGYTF. The chain is built from TRBV6-4 and TRBJ1-2; D remains unclear. Germline V gene data show CDR1 as MRHNA and CDR2 as SNTAGT. Trimming shortened V by 2 bases and J by 6 bases, and 10 bases separated the two germline ends. This CDR3 contains 13 residues.